Presented here are 27 T cell receptor beta chains from one specimen sequenced in a study of blood T cell repertoires in COVID-19 (TCRdb year 2020). Library preparation was by the immunoSEQ multiplex PCR assay. TCRdb limited this immuneACCESS table to in-frame rearrangements with V and J called. A share of clones is missing; checked studies link under half to unresolved V genes, and the rest is unexplained. For this sample there are some 230,000 clones; 85% appear just once. In total, the top ten clones hold about 0.93% of the sample. Specimen: peripheral blood. Source of these receptors: a man aged 35-49 years with acute or convalescent COVID-19.

The chain is built from TRBV7-9 and TRBJ2-5, with D possibly being TRBD1 (5 bases). The V end was cut by 3 bases, the J end by 2 bases, with 10 bases between. The V gene's germline CDR1 is SEHNR and CDR2 FQNEAQ (reference sequence). This CDR3 has 14 residues. CDR3 protein: CASSFPRTQETQYF. CDR3 in DNA: TGTGCCAGCAGCTTCCCCCGGACACAAGAGACCCAGTACTTC.

This clone has only one observation. The chain couples TRBV5-4 to TRBJ2-3; no definite D call. Deletions cut 2 bases from V and 4 bases from J, with 11 bases between. Germline CDR1 SGHNT, CDR2 YYREEE (reference sequence). This CDR3 contains 14 residues. The CDR3 nucleotides are TGTGCCAGCAGCTTTGGGCCCATGGCAGATACGCAGTATTTT. Its protein product is CASSFGPMADTQYF.

This sequence joins TRBV3-1 (or the pseudogene TRBV3-2) and TRBJ1-4; tentatively, D is TRBD1 (5 bases). V was pared by 3 bases and J by 5 bases, with 16 bases between. Looked up from germline, CDR1 is LGHDT and CDR2 is YNNKEL (reference sequence). The CDR3 totals 16 residues. CDR3 region: CASSQVGRGANEKLFF. The CDR3 DNA reads TGTGCCAGCAGCCAGGTCGGGAGAGGGGCGAATGAAAAACTGTTTTTT.

The chain combines TRBV24-1 with TRBJ2-7; no clear D gene. V gave up 2 bases and J gave up 5 bases, with 6 bases separating them. This CDR3 region has 12 residues. Germline V gives CDR1 KGHDR, CDR2 SFDVKD. The CDR3 loop reads CATSDSNHEQYF. The CDR3 DNA reads as TGTGCCACCAGTGATTCTAACCACGAGCAGTACTTC.

V gene TRBV4-1 combines with J gene TRBJ2-3; 15 bases line up with TRBD2. V shed 0 bases, J shed 2 bases, and the junction held 3 bases outside the gene matches. Germline V gene lookup returns CDR1 MGHRA and CDR2 YSYEKL. This CDR3 comprises 18 residues. The CDR3 reads CASSQDGLAGGFTDTQYF. CDR3 in DNA: TGCGCCAGCAGCCAAGACGGACTAGCGGGGGGGTTCACAGATACGCAGTATTTT.

This clone was observed once. V gene TRBV5-5 combines with J gene TRBJ2-5; the D gene is possibly TRBD2 (6 bases). Per germline, CDR1 SGHKS and CDR2 YYEKEE (reference sequence). This CDR3 contains 16 residues. V was pared by 4 bases and J by 2 bases, with 18 bases between. CDR3 sequence (DNA): TGTGCCAGCAGCCCCCTTCTTAGCGGAATTCAAGAGACCCAGTACTTC. It codes for CASSPLLSGIQETQYF.

J is TRBJ2-2 and V is TRBV27; D ambiguous. The length of the CDR3 is 14 residues. The germline V gene encodes CDR1 MNHEY and CDR2 SMNVEV (reference sequence). V dropped 2 bases and J dropped 1 base, with 5 bases sitting between them. CDR3 sequence (DNA): TGTGCCAGCAGTTTACACAGGAACACCGGGGAGCTGTTTTTT. As protein: CASSLHRNTGELFF.

The V call is TRBV6-5, the J call TRBJ2-7, with 7 bases lining up with TRBD1. Germline V gene sequence: CDR1 MNHEY, CDR2 SVGAGI. V gave up 7 bases and J gave up 2 bases; unmatched junction bases: 8. The CDR3 runs 14 residues. CDR3 protein: CASTERQGPYEQYF. Here the CDR3 DNA reads TGTGCCAGCACCGAAAGACAGGGACCCTACGAGCAGTACTTC.

V usage is TRBV4-1 and J usage is TRBJ1-4; TRBD1 matches 7 bases. The CDR3 consists of 16 residues. Looked up from germline, CDR1 is MGHRA and CDR2 is YSYEKL. V shed 4 bases and J 7 bases; nucleotides not matched to a gene: 12. The CDR3 DNA reads as TGCGCCAGCAGCCTAGGGGGCGAGGGAGAGGGTGAAAAACTGTTTTTT. This sequence encodes CASSLGGEGEGEKLFF.

The chain links TRBV2 to TRBJ2-7; 7 bases map to TRBD1. In germline, CDR1 is SNHLY, CDR2 FYNNEI. V shed 6 bases and J 9 bases; nucleotides not matched to a gene: 14. This CDR3 region has 14 residues. Here the CDR3 reads CASSIRDTGVRQYF. The CDR3, as DNA: TGTGCCAGCAGCATAAGAGATACAGGGGTTAGGCAGTACTTC. Using reference TRBV2 and TRBJ2-7 for the parts outside the CDR3, the full variable domain is EPEVTQTPSHQVTQMGQEVILRCVPISNHLYFYWYRQILGQKVEFLVSFYNNEISEKSEIFDDQFSVERPDGSNFTLKIRSTKLEDSAMYFCASSIRDTGVRQYFGPGTRLTVT.

The V call is TRBV4-2, the J call TRBJ2-2, with 10 positions matching TRBD2. The V gene's germline CDR1 is LGHNA and CDR2 YNFKEQ. The V gene end was trimmed by 11 bases and the J gene end by 5 bases; junction bases not matched to a gene: 8. This CDR3 spans 14 amino acids. As DNA, the CDR3 is TGTGCCTCGGGGACTAGCGAAAAGACCGGGGAGCTGTTTTTT. Amino acid sequence: CASGTSEKTGELFF.

The V and J genes are TRBV30 and TRBJ1-6; D ambiguous. V was cut by 0 bases and J by 7 bases, with 16 bases left in between. Germline V lookup: CDR1 GTSNPN, CDR2 SVGIG (reference sequence). The CDR3 length is 16 residues. The CDR3 loop is CAWSVEAPPRNSPLHF. CDR3 coding DNA: TGTGCCTGGAGTGTGGAGGCCCCACCTCGGAATTCACCCCTCCACTTT.

The gene calls are TRBV9 and TRBJ2-2; 12 bases match TRBD2. Germline V gene lookup returns CDR1 SGDLS and CDR2 YYNGEE. The V segment lost 0 bases and the J segment 6 bases; nucleotides outside the gene matches: 3. The CDR3 consists of 16 residues. The CDR3 loop is CASSVVSSGGAGELFF. As DNA, the CDR3 is TGTGCCAGCAGCGTAGTCTCTAGCGGGGGGGCCGGGGAGCTGTTTTTT.

The V call is TRBV24-1, the J call TRBJ1-1; 9 bases line up with TRBD1. The CDR3 consists of 13 residues. V dropped 9 bases and J dropped 3; count of bases not matched to a gene: 4. CDR1 is KGHDR, CDR2 SFDVKD, per germline. The DNA for the CDR3 is TGTGCCACCCGGGACAGGGAGGACACTGAAGCTTTCTTT. Translated: CATRDREDTEAFF.

Only one count was recorded for this clone. This specimen includes other DNA sequences encoding the same CDR3. The chain employs TRBV5-1 and TRBJ1-2; D is undetermined. This CDR3 is built from 12 residues. V was trimmed by 2 bases and J by 3 bases, leaving 5 bases between them. Germline lookup yields CDR1 SGHRS and CDR2 YFSETQ. The CDR3 bases are TGCGCCAGCAGCTTACCGGACTATGGCTACACCTTC. Translated, it gives CASSLPDYGYTF. The full variable domain, its missing parts supplied by reference TRBV5-1 and TRBJ1-2, is KAGVTQTPRYLIKTRGQQVTLSCSPISGHRSVSWYQQTPGQGLQFLFEYFSETQRNKGNFPGRFSGRQFSNSRSEMNVSTLELGDSALYLCASSLPDYGYTFGSGTRLTVV.

This sequence joins TRBV6-5 and TRBJ1-1, with TRBD1 identical over 7 bases. Losses at the gene ends were 5 bases for V and 5 bases for J; bases not matched to a gene: 8. In germline, CDR1 is MNHEY, CDR2 SVGAGI. The CDR3 has 14 residues. The chain's CDR3 is CASSPGGVRTEAFF. DNA of the CDR3: TGTGCCAGCAGTCCAGGGGGTGTGAGAACTGAAGCTTTCTTT.

The chain combines TRBV2 with TRBJ1-5; no definite D call. Germline V gene lookup returns CDR1 SNHLY and CDR2 FYNNEI. CDR3 length equals 13 residues. The germline V and J ends were trimmed by 5 bases and 0 bases, with 5 bases remaining between them. The CDR3 sequence: CASSLHSNQPQHF. The CDR3 DNA follows: TGTGCCAGCAGTTTACATAGCAATCAGCCCCAGCATTTT.

This chain connects TRBV19 to TRBJ2-7, with D perhaps matching TRBD1 (6 bases). CDR3 length equals 15 residues. Deletions cut 6 bases from V and 0 bases from J, with 15 bases between. Looked up from germline, CDR1 is LNHDA and CDR2 is SQIVND (reference sequence). The CDR3 DNA follows: TGTGCCAGTAGAGAGACAGGCCCCCTCTCCTACGAGCAGTACTTC. Amino acids: CASRETGPLSYEQYF. The complete variable domain, with remaining parts taken from reference TRBV19 and TRBJ2-7, reads DGGITQSPKYLFRKEGQNVTLSCEQNLNHDAMYWYRQDPGQGLRLIYYSQIVNDFQKGDIAEGYSVSREKKESFPLTVTSAQKNPTAFYLCASRETGPLSYEQYFGPGTRLTVT.

The V call is TRBV25-1, the J call TRBJ2-1; the match to TRBD1 covers 8 bases. Losses at the gene ends were 2 bases for V and 7 bases for J; bases not matched to a gene: 7. From germline, CDR1 is MGHDK and CDR2 SYGVNS. This CDR3 region has 15 residues. The CDR3: CASSEVHNRGNEQFF. The DNA of the CDR3 is TGTGCCAGCAGTGAAGTACACAACAGGGGGAATGAGCAGTTCTTC.

This clone was detected once. The chain employs TRBV9 and TRBJ2-3; 11 nucleotides agree with TRBD2. The CDR3 is made up of 16 amino acids. The V segment lost 0 bases and the J segment 0 bases; nucleotides outside the gene matches: 0. Germline values: CDR1 SGDLS, CDR2 YYNGEE. For the CDR3, the DNA is TGTGCCAGCAGCGTAGCTAGCGGGGGGAGCACAGATACGCAGTATTTT. Its protein is CASSVASGGSTDTQYF.

This rearrangement joins TRBV5-6 to TRBJ2-3, with D tentatively TRBD2 (5 bases). Trimming stripped 2 bases from V and 3 bases from J, with 7 bases between. CDR3 length equals 13 residues. The germline gives CDR1 SGHDT, CDR2 YYEEEE. CDR3 DNA sequence: TGTGCCAGCAGCTTACTAGTAACAGATACGCAGTATTTT. Amino acid sequence: CASSLLVTDTQYF.

This clone was seen once. The rearrangement links TRBV4-1 to TRBJ2-4, with D tentatively TRBD1 (6 bases). There are 19 residues in the CDR3. V lost 0 bases, J lost 9 bases, and 27 bases lay in between. Germline V lookup: CDR1 MGHRA, CDR2 YSYEKL. The CDR3 region is CASSQDVQVRGPTRGIQYF. The CDR3 DNA follows: TGCGCCAGCAGCCAAGACGTACAGGTCAGGGGCCCCACCAGGGGCATTCAGTACTTC.

The CDR3 DNA sequence: TGTGCCAGCAGCACCGAGCCGGGGGAGCAGTACTTC. Its translation: CASSTEPGEQYF. V and J are TRBV9 and TRBJ2-7; maybe TRBD2 (5 bases). CDR1 and CDR2 from the germline V gene are SGDLS and YYNGEE. The CDR3 has 12 residues. V was trimmed by 4 bases and J by 7 bases, leaving 12 bases between them.

This chain connects TRBV6-2 or TRBV6-3 to TRBJ2-5, with 11 bases matching TRBD2. This CDR3 has 19 amino acids. The V and J ends lost 4 bases and 3 bases, in that order; junction bases with no gene match: 16. Germline V gene data show CDR1 as MNHEY and CDR2 as SVGEGT. The CDR3 region has the DNA TGTGCCAGCAGTTCCCACTACTTAGCGGGGGGGATCAGAGAAGAGACCCAGTACTTC. It yields the protein CASSSHYLAGGIREETQYF.

The chain is built from TRBV5-1 and TRBJ2-3; D perhaps matches TRBD2 (5 bases). This CDR3 is 15 amino acids long. CDR1 and CDR2 from the germline V gene are SGHRS and YFSETQ. Deletions cut 0 bases from V and 0 bases from J, with 8 bases between. CDR3 coding DNA: TGCGCCAGCAGCTTGGGACGGGGTAGCACAGATACGCAGTATTTT. Amino acid sequence: CASSLGRGSTDTQYF.

The V and J genes are TRBV28 and TRBJ1-1; possible D gene TRBD1, 6 bases. The germline gives CDR1 MDHEN, CDR2 SYDVKM. With 9 bases removed from V and 7 bases from J, the gap between germline ends came to 12 bases. There are 11 residues in the CDR3. Here the CDR3 DNA reads TGTGCCAGTGGACAGAAGCATGAAGCTTTCTTT. Residues: CASGQKHEAFF.

The chain combines TRBV5-1 with TRBJ2-7; D not resolved. CDR3 length equals 14 residues. V lost 0 bases, J lost 2 bases, and 9 bases lay in between. CDR1 is SGHRS, CDR2 YFSETQ, per germline. CDR3 amino acids: CASSLGGTAYEQYF. CDR3 in DNA: TGCGCCAGCAGCTTGGGCGGAACTGCCTACGAGCAGTACTTC.